This T cell receptor beta chain was documented in a study of T cells after posttransplantation cyclophosphamide. Only in-frame clones appear in the TCRdb table, and some are missing; sequencing was by immunoSEQ multiplex PCR. The sample includes around 17,000 clones, roughly four fifths of them seen just once. Trimming removed 7 bases from V and 9 bases from J, with 14 bases in between. Germline loops: CDR1 SGHDT, CDR2 YYEEEE. This CDR3 has 12 residues. Busulfan-fludarabine conditioning, marrow transplant, and cyclophosphamide on days +3 and +4 were administered. This sequence originates from a female patient aged 40 to 50 who received an allogeneic stem cell transplant from a related donor, was CMV-positive, and had no GVHD. The graft donor may be the source of some T cells. Here the sequenced sample was CD8+ T cells sorted from PBMCs, taken roughly 2,000 days after a stem cell transplant with posttransplant cyclophosphamide. The chain couples TRBV5-6 to TRBJ1-3; D is perhaps TRBD1 (5 bases). CDR3 in amino acids: CASQTGGTTIYF. The CDR3 DNA reads TGTGCCAGCCAAACGGGGGGGACCACCATATATTTT.